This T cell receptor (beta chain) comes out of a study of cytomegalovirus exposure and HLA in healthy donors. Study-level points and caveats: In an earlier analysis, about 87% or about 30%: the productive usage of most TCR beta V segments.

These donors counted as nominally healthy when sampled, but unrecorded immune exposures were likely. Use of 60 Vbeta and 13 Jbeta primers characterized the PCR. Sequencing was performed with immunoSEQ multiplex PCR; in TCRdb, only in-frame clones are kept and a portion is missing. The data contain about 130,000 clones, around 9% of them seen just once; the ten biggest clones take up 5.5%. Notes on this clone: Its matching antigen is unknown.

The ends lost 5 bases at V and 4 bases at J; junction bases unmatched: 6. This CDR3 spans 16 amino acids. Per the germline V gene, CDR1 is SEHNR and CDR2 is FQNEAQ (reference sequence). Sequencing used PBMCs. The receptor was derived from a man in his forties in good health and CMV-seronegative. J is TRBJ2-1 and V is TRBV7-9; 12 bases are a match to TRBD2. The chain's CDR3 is CASSVPGLAGYNEQFF. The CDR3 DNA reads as TGTGCCAGCAGCGTACCGGGACTAGCGGGTTACAATGAGCAGTTCTTC.